This TCR beta chain is drawn from a study of shared clonotypes between healthy human individuals. Study-level background: Each donor's CD4 naive and CD4 memory cells filled three plates apiece, CD8 naive two, and CD8 memory one.

Study results and limitations: Lower generation probabilities were found for non-shared clonotypes than for those shared by all four donors.

Positively selected for CCR7, the CD45RO-negative cells used as naive CD8 cells excluded terminally differentiated effector memory CD45RA+ cells. Donors, without exception, were Caucasian adults residing in Nashville, Tennessee. CDR3 size: 12 residues. Germline V gene sequence: CDR1 MNHEY, CDR2 SMNVEV (reference sequence). Trimming removed 2 bases at V and 6 bases at J, with 8 bases between. Points on this clone: The target antigen is unknown.

Profiling relied on immunoSEQ multiplex PCR, and the TCRdb table lists in-frame clones only, not all of them. The sample carries about 2 million clones, approximately 94% recorded once. Sequencing was done on a sample of naive CD8+ T cells sorted from blood. This receptor was obtained from a man younger than 30 in good health. The chain joins TRBV27 to TRBJ2-7; no reliable D call. The CDR3 DNA reads as TGTGCCAGCAGTTTACCCGGTATCGAGCAGTACTTC. This sequence encodes CASSLPGIEQYF.